This TCR beta chain was recorded in a study of T cell responses to AZD1222 COVID-19 vaccine. Study findings and constraints: No repertoire was sampled before or during the peak T cell response, only after it.

About this clone itself: The antigen is unknown.

The CDR3 has 12 amino acids. V dropped 4 bases and J dropped 9 bases, with 10 bases sitting between them. Germline lookup yields CDR1 LGHDT and CDR2 YNNKEL (reference sequence). Data came from immunoSEQ multiplex PCR; TCRdb stores just in-frame clones and leaves some out. The sample lists around 110,000 clones; around 94% were seen once. The receptor was isolated from an adult who received the AZD1222 COVID-19 vaccine. The sample in question was peripheral blood, obtained 28 days after the second AZD1222 dose. This chain connects TRBV3-1 (or the pseudogene TRBV3-2) to TRBJ2-1; weak D call: TRBD2 (6 bases). This CDR3 reads CASSPLEGEQFF. The CDR3 DNA is TGTGCCAGCAGCCCGTTGGAGGGTGAGCAGTTCTTC.